One and the same sample provided the 15 T cell receptor beta chains below, sequenced in a study of regulatory T cells in long-lasting Graves disease. The time point: newly diagnosed GD, antithyroid drugs for less than 3 months. The TCR library was made from RNA that had been extracted from PBMCs in TRIzol. Through Arm-PCR of CDR3 regions and iRepertoire HTBI primers, TCR beta libraries were built. TCRdb re-derived calls from the multiplex PCR reads in MiXCR, one entry per CDR3 protein. The data show over 500,000 distinct CDR3 sequences, about 16% seen once. The data were also submitted as part of a second study, on T cells in Graves' hyperthyroidism and ophthalmopathy.

The sequencing here drew on peripheral blood mononuclear cells (PBMCs), taken at new diagnosis, from a patient treated with antithyroid drugs. These receptors all stem from a woman in her 30s with Graves disease.

This clonotype occurred many times. The V and J genes are TRBV28 and TRBJ2-5; 7 bases line up with TRBD2. The junction had 17 bases not matched to a gene; V was cut back by 5 bases and J by 5 bases. There are 17 residues in the CDR3. CDR1 is MDHEN and CDR2 is SYDVKM in the germline V gene. CDR3 sequence: CASSSPPGGGDQETQYF. The CDR3 DNA sequence: TGTGCCAGCAGTAGCCCCCCCGGGGGAGGGGATCAGGAGACCCAGTACTTC.

This clonotype was seen repeatedly, ten times or more. The V and J genes are TRBV7-2 and TRBJ2-5; D might be TRBD2 (6 bases). The germline V gene encodes CDR1 SGHTA and CDR2 FQGNSA. The CDR3 is 16 amino acids. V was clipped by 5 bases and J by 5 bases, with 21 bases between them. This chain's CDR3 is CASSATRGGISETQYF. The CDR3 region has the DNA TGTGCCAGCAGCGCCACCCGGGGCGGGATCAGCGAGACCCAGTACTTC.

In its sample, this clonotype was seen many times. This chain connects TRBV7-9 to TRBJ2-3; the D gene is possibly TRBD2 (6 bases). CDR3 length: 14 amino acids. The V gene lost 5 bases and the J gene lost 6 bases, with 15 bases spanning the gap. Germline assignment: CDR1 SEHNR and CDR2 FQNEAQ (reference sequence). The CDR3 protein is CASSTYSREDTQYF. The CDR3 nucleotides are TGTGCCAGCAGCACTTACTCCCGGGAGGATACGCAGTATTTT.

V gene TRBV4-1 combines with J gene TRBJ2-1; 7 bases fit TRBD1. The ends lost 4 bases at V and 6 bases at J; junction bases unmatched: 3. The CDR3 is 13 residues long. The germline V gene has CDR1 MGHRA and CDR2 YSYEKL. The CDR3 nucleotides are TGCGCCAGCAGCCCGACAGGGTTCAATGAGCAGTTCTTC. Its translation is CASSPTGFNEQFF.

The table lists this clonotype with a few counts. The chain links TRBV30 to TRBJ1-5; D uncertain. This CDR3 comprises 14 residues. In germline, CDR1 is GTSNPN, CDR2 SVGIG (reference sequence). The V end lost 1 base, the J end lost 2 bases, and 9 bases lay between the germline ends. This CDR3 is CAWSGNGGNQPQHF. CDR3 nucleotides: TGTGCCTGGAGTGGGAACGGCGGCAATCAGCCCCAGCATTTT.

The J gene is TRBJ2-1, the V gene TRBV6-9, with a possible D match to TRBD1 (5 bases). The CDR3 is 15 residues long. V was pared by 3 bases and J by 2 bases, with 11 bases between. Germline V gives CDR1 MNHGY, CDR2 SVAAGI. In DNA, the CDR3 is TGTGCCAGCAGTTACGACAGATCCGCCTACAATGAGCAGTTCTTC. This codes for CASSYDRSAYNEQFF.

V is TRBV3-1 and J is TRBJ2-6; D remains ambiguous. Trimming took off 8 bases at V and 1 base at J, with 18 bases between the two ends. The CDR3 loop spans 17 amino acids. Germline V lookup: CDR1 LGHDT, CDR2 YNNKEL (reference sequence). This chain's CDR3 is CASVNTRIKSGANVLTF. The CDR3 DNA reads TGTGCCAGCGTAAACACCCGTATTAAGTCTGGGGCCAACGTCCTGACTTTC. The whole variable domain, remainder taken from reference TRBV3-1 and TRBJ2-6, is DTAVSQTPKYLVTQMGNDKSIKCEQNLGHDTMYWYKQDSKKFLKIMFSYNNKELIINETVPNRFSPKSPDKAHLNLHINSLELGDSAVYFCASVNTRIKSGANVLTFGAGSRLTVL.

The CDR3 DNA reads TGTGCCAGCAGCTTTATCGCGGAGGACTATGGCTACACCTTC. Translated, it gives CASSFIAEDYGYTF. The chain links TRBV5-4 to TRBJ1-2; D not resolved. This CDR3 spans 14 amino acids. Germline CDR1 reads SGHNT; CDR2 reads YYREEE (reference sequence). The V gene lost 2 bases and the J gene lost 3 bases, with 11 bases spanning the gap.

This clonotype has ten or more counts. The chain carries TRBV28 and TRBJ1-2, with 10 bases aligning to TRBD1. Trimming took 5 bases from V and 6 from J; bases not matched to a gene: 6. This CDR3 comprises 14 residues. Germline V gives CDR1 MDHEN, CDR2 SYDVKM. The CDR3 DNA reads as TGTGCCAGCAGTCCCGACAGGGGGCCAAATGGCTACACCTTC. Translation: CASSPDRGPNGYTF.

The table lists this clonotype with a few counts. The chain recombines TRBV3-1 with TRBJ1-3; no clear D. V was cut by 7 bases and J by 0 bases, with 19 bases left in between. Germline V gene sequence: CDR1 LGHDT, CDR2 YNNKEL (reference sequence). This CDR3 is 17 amino acids long. The CDR3 protein is CASTPTGPASSGNTIYF. CDR3 DNA: TGTGCCAGCACCCCAACCGGACCGGCGAGCTCTGGAAACACCATATATTTT.

This clonotype was detected many times. The V and J genes are TRBV2 and TRBJ2-6; a weak D match, TRBD1 (6 bases). Trimming took off 4 bases at V and 6 bases at J, with 13 bases between the two ends. CDR3 size: 15 residues. Looked up from germline, CDR1 is SNHLY and CDR2 is FYNNEI. CDR3 region: CASSVVQGLANVLTF. For the CDR3, the DNA is TGTGCCAGCAGTGTGGTACAGGGCTTGGCCAACGTCCTGACTTTC.

The V call is TRBV12-3 or TRBV12-4, the J call TRBJ1-6, with 8 bases aligning to TRBD1. The CDR3 has 18 residues. Trimming cost V 1 base and J 1 base; bases outside gene matches: 6. The CDR3 DNA reads as TGTGCCAGCAGTTTAGATCCGGGACAGGCGTCCTATAATTCACCCCTCCACTTT. Its translation: CASSLDPGQASYNSPLHF.

There are many counts of this clonotype. The rearrangement uses TRBV6-1 and TRBJ2-2, with D perhaps TRBD2 (6 bases). CDR1 is MNHNS, CDR2 SASEGT, per germline. V gave up 7 bases and J gave up 6 bases, with 15 bases separating them. The CDR3 totals 14 residues. The CDR3 DNA reads as TGTGCCAGCAACCGGCGGGGATCGGCCGGGGAGCTGTTTTTT. Its protein is CASNRRGSAGELFF.

The rearrangement links TRBV6-4 to TRBJ2-3; 8 nucleotides align to TRBD1. The CDR3 extends over 16 amino acids. From germline, CDR1 is MRHNA and CDR2 SNTAGT. V shed 0 bases, J shed 5 bases, and the junction held 7 bases outside the gene matches. The CDR3 DNA sequence: TGTGCCAGCAGTGACTCGAAAGGACAGGGTGGAGATACGCAGTATTTT. Translating it yields CASSDSKGQGGDTQYF.

As concerns this clonotype: A read error may be the cause here, since a much bigger clone is one base away. V gene TRBV29-1 combines with J gene TRBJ2-3; no clear D gene. Germline CDR1 reads SQVTM; CDR2 reads ANQGSEA. Trimming removed 6 bases from V and 11 bases from J, with 12 bases in between. The CDR3 spans 10 residues. Here the CDR3 DNA reads TGCAGCGTCTGGTACTTTGAGCAGTATTTT. Translating gives CSVWYFEQYF.